Listed below are T cell receptor beta chains from one sample, sequenced in a study of T cell repertoires in cytomegalovirus infection. Each CDR3 protein gets one entry after TCRdb re-called the reads with MiXCR. In the table there are roughly 200,000 distinct CDR3 sequences, about 15% of which are singletons. Sequencing was carried out using CD8+ T cells from PBMCs. These receptors came from a human donor in good health (CMV status not recorded). Some clones in this sample may be carry-over from other donors' samples. The CDR3 runs from the conserved cysteine through the conserved F or W. A D gene is named only where the DNA matches it firmly. Clone size, where shown, is once, few, many, or a class for clones that have expanded.

size,J,V,D,DNA,CDR3
-,TRBJ1-1,TRBV7-9,-,TGTGCCAGCAGTATCCCGAATCGAGTCACTGAAGCTTTCTTT,CASSIPNRVTEAFF
-,TRBJ2-7,TRBV2,-,TGTGCCAAAAGTGGGGGGGGACAGAGATCCTACGAGCAGTACTTC,CAKSGGGQRSYEQYF
-,TRBJ2-1,TRBV12-3/TRBV12-4,-,TGTGCCAGCAGTTTTCAGAGCTCCTACAATGAGCAGTTCTTC,CASSFQSSYNEQFF
few,TRBJ1-2,TRBV11-2,TRBD1,TGTGCCAGCAGCTTAGCCGGGACAGGGAATGGCTACACCTTC,CASSLAGTGNGYTF
few,TRBJ1-5,TRBV12-3/TRBV12-4,-,TGTGCCAGCAGTCCCGTGAGCGTGAATCAGCCCCAGCATTTT,CASSPVSVNQPQHF
-,TRBJ2-7,TRBV7-9,-,TGTGCCAGCAGCTTAGTAGACACCACCTACGAGCAGTACTTC,CASSLVDTTYEQYF
-,TRBJ1-2,TRBV12-3/TRBV12-4,TRBD1,TGTGCCAGCAGTTCCCGGGACAGGGGAATTTTAACTTATGGCTACACCTTC,CASSSRDRGILTYGYTF
-,TRBJ1-4,TRBV29-1,-,TGCAGCGTTCTGGGGAGGCCTAATGAAAAACTGTTTTTT,CSVLGRPNEKLFF
few,TRBJ2-1,TRBV28,TRBD1,TGTGCCAGCATCCATACCAAGGACAGGGCGGATGAGCAGTTCTTC,CASIHTKDRADEQFF
-,TRBJ2-1,TRBV14,-,TGTGCCAGCAGCCAGAAAAGGGACAATGAGCAGTTCTTC,CASSQKRDNEQFF
few,TRBJ2-1,TRBV4-3,TRBD2,TGCGCCAGCAGCCAAGATCCGGCTTGGAGCGGGGGGGCCGATGAGCAGTTCTTC,CASSQDPAWSGGADEQFF
few,TRBJ2-3,TRBV20-1,-,TGCAGTGCAGGGATGTTTAGCACAGATACGCAGTATTTT,CSAGMFSTDTQYF
-,TRBJ2-5,TRBV12-3/TRBV12-4,-,TGTGCCAGCAGTCTTTCTAACGGAGAAGAGACCCAGTACTTC,CASSLSNGEETQYF